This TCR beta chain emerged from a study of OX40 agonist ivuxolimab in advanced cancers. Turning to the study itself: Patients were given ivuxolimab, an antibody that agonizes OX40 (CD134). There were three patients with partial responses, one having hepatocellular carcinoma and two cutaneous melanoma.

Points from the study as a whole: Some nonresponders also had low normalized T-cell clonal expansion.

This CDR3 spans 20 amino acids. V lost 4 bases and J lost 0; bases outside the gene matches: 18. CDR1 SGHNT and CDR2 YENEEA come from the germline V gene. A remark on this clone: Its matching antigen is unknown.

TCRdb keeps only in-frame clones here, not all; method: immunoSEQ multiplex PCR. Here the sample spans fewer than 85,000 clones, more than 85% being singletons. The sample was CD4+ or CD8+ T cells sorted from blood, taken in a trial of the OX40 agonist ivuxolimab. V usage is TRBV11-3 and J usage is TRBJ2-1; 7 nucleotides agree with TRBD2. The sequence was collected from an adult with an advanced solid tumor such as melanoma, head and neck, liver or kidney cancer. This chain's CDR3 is CASSWLRASGLLSSYNEQFF. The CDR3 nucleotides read TGTGCCAGCAGCTGGCTGCGGGCTAGCGGTCTCCTTAGCTCCTACAATGAGCAGTTCTTC.